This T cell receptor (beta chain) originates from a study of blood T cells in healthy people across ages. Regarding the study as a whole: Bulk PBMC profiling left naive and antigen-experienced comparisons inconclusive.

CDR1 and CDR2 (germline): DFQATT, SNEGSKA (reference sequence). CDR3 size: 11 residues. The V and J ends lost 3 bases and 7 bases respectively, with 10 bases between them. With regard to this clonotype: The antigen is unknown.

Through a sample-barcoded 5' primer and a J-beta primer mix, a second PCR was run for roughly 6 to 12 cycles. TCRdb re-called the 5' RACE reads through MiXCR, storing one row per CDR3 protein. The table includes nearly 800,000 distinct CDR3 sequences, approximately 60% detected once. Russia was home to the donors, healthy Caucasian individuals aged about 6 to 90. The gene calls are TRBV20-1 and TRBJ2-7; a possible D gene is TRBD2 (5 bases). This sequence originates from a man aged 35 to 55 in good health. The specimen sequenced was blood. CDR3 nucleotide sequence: TGCAGTGCTAGCTCAACGGGGGAGCAGTACTTC. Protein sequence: CSASSTGEQYF.